The TCR beta chain described here comes from a study of Graves' ophthalmopathy and Graves' hyperthyroidism. Notes on the study in general: Detection in blood was also observed for most expanded thyroid clonotypes above 0.001 frequency. This model predicted ophthalmopathy progression (sensitivity around 71%, specificity around 72%).

The CDR3 sequence is 17 residues long. Between the trimmed V and J ends, which lost 0 bases and 0 bases, there was a span of 15 bases. The germline CDR1 and CDR2 sequences are LNHNV and YYDKDF (reference sequence). The authors amplified TCR beta CDR3 regions from RNA transcripts. After a first-round RT-PCR with HTBI primers, a second-round multiplex PCR was run. From the multiplex PCR reads, TCRdb called clonotypes with MiXCR, one entry per CDR3 protein. The sample lists 600,000 to 950,000 distinct CDR3 sequences; 40% were seen once. Among the exclusions were patients with other autoimmune diseases, uncontrolled infections, pregnancy or lactation. The source of the PBMCs was more than 9.5 ml of fresh peripheral blood. In the case of this clonotype: No antigen is known for it.

The receptor was derived from an adult man with Graves' ophthalmopathy. The sequenced sample consisted of peripheral blood. The chain recombines TRBV15 with TRBJ2-7; TRBD1 is a possible D gene (6 bases). This CDR3 is CATSRDPQGWSSYEQYF. The DNA of the CDR3 is TGTGCCACCAGCAGAGACCCACAGGGATGGAGCTCCTACGAGCAGTACTTC.